This T cell receptor beta chain came from a study of cytomegalovirus exposure and HLA in healthy donors. Overall study findings and caveats: HLA allele associations emerged for fewer than 20,000 TCR beta sequences in a later analysis, at 0.05 false discovery rate. There were under 200 TCR beta chains listed as cytomegalovirus-associated. One variant, a missense change in DCLRE1C, was linked in a later analysis to TCR beta V- and J-gene trimming.

This clone was seen once. Its antigen is not known. Trimming left V 5 bases short and J 0 bases short, with 11 bases between. This CDR3 has 15 residues. In germline, CDR1 is MNHEY, CDR2 SVGAGI. Primers for the PCR totalled 60 Vbeta and 13 Jbeta. Data came from immunoSEQ multiplex PCR; TCRdb stores just in-frame clones and leaves some out. This table has 120,000 or so clones, 78% appearing once. Specimen: PBMCs. The clonotype comes from a man aged 25 to 45 in good health and CMV-seropositive. V is TRBV6-5 and J is TRBJ1-5, with D possibly being TRBD1 (5 bases). The CDR3 loop reads CASSPDKHSNQPQHF. Here the CDR3 DNA reads TGTGCCAGCAGTCCGGACAAGCATAGCAATCAGCCCCAGCATTTT.